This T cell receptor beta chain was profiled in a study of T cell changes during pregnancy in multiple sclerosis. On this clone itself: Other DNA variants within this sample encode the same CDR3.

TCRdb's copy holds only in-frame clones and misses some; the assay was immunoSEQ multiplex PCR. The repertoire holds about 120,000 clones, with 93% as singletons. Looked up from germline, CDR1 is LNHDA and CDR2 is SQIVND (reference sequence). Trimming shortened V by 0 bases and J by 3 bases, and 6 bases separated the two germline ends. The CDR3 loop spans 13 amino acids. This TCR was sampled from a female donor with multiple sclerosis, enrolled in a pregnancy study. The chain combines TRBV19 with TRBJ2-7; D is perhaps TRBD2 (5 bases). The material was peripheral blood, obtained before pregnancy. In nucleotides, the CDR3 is TGTGCCAGTAGTATAGATCGGGGCTACGAGCAGTACTTC. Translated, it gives CASSIDRGYEQYF.